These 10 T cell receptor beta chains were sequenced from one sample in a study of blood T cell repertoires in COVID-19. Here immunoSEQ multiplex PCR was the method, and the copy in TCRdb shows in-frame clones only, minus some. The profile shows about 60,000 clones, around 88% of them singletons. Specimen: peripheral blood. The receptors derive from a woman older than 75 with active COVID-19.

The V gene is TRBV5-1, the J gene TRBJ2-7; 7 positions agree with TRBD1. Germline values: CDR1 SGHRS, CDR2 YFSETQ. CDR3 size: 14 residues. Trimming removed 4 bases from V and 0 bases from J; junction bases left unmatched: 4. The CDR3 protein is CASSLGDSSYEQYF. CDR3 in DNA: TGCGCCAGCAGCCTAGGGGACAGCTCCTACGAGCAGTACTTC.

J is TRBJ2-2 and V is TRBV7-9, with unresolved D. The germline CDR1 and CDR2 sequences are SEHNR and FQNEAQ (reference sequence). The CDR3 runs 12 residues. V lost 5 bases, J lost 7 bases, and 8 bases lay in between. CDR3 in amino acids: CASSPYLGELFF. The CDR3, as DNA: TGTGCCAGCAGCCCCTATCTCGGGGAGCTGTTTTTT.

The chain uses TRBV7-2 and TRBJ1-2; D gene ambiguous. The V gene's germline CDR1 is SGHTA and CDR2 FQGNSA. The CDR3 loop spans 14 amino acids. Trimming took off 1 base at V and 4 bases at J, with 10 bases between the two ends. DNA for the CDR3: TGTGCCAGCAGCTTAGGAGGGCACCCCTATGGCTACACCTTC. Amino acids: CASSLGGHPYGYTF.

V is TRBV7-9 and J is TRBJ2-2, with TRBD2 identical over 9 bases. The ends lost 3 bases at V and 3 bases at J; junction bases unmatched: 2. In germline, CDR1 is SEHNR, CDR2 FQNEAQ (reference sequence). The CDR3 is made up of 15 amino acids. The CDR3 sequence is CASSFLAGYTGELFF. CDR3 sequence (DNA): TGTGCCAGCAGCTTCCTAGCGGGGTACACCGGGGAGCTGTTTTTT. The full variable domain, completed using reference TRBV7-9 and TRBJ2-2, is DTGVSQNPRHKITKRGQNVTFRCDPISEHNRLYWYRQTLGQGPEFLTYFQNEAQLEKSRLLSDRFSAERPKGSFSTLEIQRTEQGDSAMYLCASSFLAGYTGELFFGEGSRLTVL.

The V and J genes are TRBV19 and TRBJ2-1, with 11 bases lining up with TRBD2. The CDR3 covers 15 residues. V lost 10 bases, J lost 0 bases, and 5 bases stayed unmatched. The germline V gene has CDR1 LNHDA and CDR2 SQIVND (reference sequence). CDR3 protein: CATYTSGGSYNEQFF. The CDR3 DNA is TGTGCCACCTATACTAGCGGGGGCTCCTACAATGAGCAGTTCTTC.

The CDR3 DNA reads as TGCGCCAGCAGCTTCGATCCGGGACTTGCCGAGCAGTACTTC. Encoded protein: CASSFDPGLAEQYF. This chain links TRBV5-1 with TRBJ2-7, with D possibly being TRBD2 (6 bases). V lost 2 bases, J lost 6 bases, and 15 bases lay in between. The CDR3 loop spans 14 amino acids. Germline V gene sequence: CDR1 SGHRS, CDR2 YFSETQ.

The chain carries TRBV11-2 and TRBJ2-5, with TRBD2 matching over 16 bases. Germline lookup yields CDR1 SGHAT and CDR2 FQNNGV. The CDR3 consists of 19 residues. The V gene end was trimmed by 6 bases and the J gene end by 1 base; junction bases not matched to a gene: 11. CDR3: CASRLNPGLAGGLQETQYF. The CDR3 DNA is TGTGCCAGCAGACTAAATCCGGGACTAGCGGGGGGGCTCCAAGAGACCCAGTACTTC.

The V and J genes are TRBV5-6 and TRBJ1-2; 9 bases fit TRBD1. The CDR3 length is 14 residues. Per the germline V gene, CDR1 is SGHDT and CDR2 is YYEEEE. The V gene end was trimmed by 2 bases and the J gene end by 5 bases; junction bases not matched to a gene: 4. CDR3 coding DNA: TGTGCCAGCAGCTTCACAGGGGGCAGGTATGGCTACACCTTC. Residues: CASSFTGGRYGYTF.

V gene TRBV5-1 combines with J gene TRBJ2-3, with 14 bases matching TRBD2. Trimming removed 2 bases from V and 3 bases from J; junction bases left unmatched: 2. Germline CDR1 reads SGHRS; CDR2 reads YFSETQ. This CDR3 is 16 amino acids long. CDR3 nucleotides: TGCGCCAGCAGCTTCGGGACTAGCGGGGGAACAGATACGCAGTATTTT. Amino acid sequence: CASSFGTSGGTDTQYF.

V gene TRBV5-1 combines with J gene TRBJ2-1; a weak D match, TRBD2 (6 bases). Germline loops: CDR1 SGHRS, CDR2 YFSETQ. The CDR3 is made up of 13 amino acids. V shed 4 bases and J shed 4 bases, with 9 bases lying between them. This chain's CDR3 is CASSTGLYNEQFF. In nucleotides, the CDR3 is TGCGCCAGCAGCACGGGACTTTACAATGAGCAGTTCTTC.